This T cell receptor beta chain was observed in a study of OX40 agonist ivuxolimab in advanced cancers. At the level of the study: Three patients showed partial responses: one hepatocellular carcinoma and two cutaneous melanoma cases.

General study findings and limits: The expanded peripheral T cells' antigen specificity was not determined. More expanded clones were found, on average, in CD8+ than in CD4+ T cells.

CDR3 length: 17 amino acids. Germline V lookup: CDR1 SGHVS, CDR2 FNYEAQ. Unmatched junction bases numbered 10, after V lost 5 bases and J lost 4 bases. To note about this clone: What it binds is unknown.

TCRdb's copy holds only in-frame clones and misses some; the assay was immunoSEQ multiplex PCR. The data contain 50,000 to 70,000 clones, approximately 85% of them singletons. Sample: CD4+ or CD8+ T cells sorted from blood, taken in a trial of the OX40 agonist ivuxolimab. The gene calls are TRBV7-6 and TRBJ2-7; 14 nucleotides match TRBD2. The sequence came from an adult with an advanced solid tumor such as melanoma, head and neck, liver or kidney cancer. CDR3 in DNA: TGTGCCAGCAGCGAGGGACTAGCGGGAGTTTCTAGTTACGAGCAGTACTTC. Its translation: CASSEGLAGVSSYEQYF. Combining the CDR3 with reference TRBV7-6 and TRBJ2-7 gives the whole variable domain GAGVSQSPRYKVTKRGQDVALRCDPISGHVSLYWYRQALGQGPEFLTYFNYEAQQDKSGLPNDRFSAERPEGSISTLTIQRTEQRDSAMYRCASSEGLAGVSSYEQYFGPGTRLTVT.